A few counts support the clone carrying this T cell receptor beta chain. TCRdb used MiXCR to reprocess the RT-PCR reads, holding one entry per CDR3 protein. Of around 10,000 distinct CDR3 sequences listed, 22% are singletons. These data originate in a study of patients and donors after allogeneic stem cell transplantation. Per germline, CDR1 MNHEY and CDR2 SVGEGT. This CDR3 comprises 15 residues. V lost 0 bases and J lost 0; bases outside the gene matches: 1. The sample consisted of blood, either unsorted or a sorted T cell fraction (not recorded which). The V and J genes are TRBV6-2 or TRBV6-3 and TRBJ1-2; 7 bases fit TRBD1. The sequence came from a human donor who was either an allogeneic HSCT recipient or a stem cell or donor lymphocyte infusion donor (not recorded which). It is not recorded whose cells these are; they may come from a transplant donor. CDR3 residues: CASSYSTGPNYGYTF. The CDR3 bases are TGTGCCAGCAGTTACTCGACAGGGCCTAACTATGGCTACACCTTC.